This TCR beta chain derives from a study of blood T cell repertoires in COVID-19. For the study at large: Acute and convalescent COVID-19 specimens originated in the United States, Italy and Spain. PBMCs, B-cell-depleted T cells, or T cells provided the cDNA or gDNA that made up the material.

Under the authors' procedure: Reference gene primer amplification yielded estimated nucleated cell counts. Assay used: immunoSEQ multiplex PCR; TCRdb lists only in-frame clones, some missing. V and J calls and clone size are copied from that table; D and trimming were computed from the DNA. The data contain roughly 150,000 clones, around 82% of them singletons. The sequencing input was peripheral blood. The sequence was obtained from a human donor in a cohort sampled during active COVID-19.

CDR3 protein: CASSSTSGGADPYNEQFF. CDR3 bases: TGTGCCAGCAGCTCGACTAGCGGGGGGGCGGATCCCTACAATGAGCAGTTCTTC. The genes are TRBV7-9 and TRBJ2-1; 14 nucleotides agree with TRBD2. This CDR3 comprises 18 residues. Trimming at V came to 4 bases and at J to 2 bases, leaving 7 bases not matched to a gene. Per the germline V gene, CDR1 is SEHNR and CDR2 is FQNEAQ (reference sequence).